This T cell receptor beta chain was observed in a study of human T cells and chemical hapten exposure. Study information: Patients, predominantly female, presented with alopecia areata, totalis or universalis. Regarding the study as a whole: Positive correlation was observed between PT1 expanded TCR counts and patch test score.

Regarding this clonotype: Its specificity is unknown.

Indicated time point: patch test 1, 2 weeks after DPC sensitization. Noted treatment: therapeutic diphenylcyclopropenone sensitization with weekly scalp DPC. It was from unfractionated whole blood that total RNA was extracted. Unique molecular identifiers were linked by the library to individual cDNA molecules. Using its own MiXCR run on the RACE reads, TCRdb lists one record per CDR3 protein. The table lists under 60,000 distinct CDR3 sequences, about 10% of them singletons, with around 1.8% in the top ten. The receptor was isolated from a middle-aged woman with alopecia areata. Some clones in this sample may be carry-over from other donors' samples. Here the sequenced sample was whole blood, taken in connection with sensitization to the hapten diphenylcyclopropenone (DPC).

The CDR3 reads CATSETTPPDEKLFF. The CDR3 bases are TGTGCCACCAGTGAGACGACCCCCCCGGATGAAAAACTGTTTTTT. This chain links TRBV24-1 with TRBJ1-4; D unclear. The CDR3 totals 15 residues. V gave up 4 bases and J gave up 6 bases, with 14 bases separating them. CDR1 and CDR2 (germline): KGHDR, SFDVKD.